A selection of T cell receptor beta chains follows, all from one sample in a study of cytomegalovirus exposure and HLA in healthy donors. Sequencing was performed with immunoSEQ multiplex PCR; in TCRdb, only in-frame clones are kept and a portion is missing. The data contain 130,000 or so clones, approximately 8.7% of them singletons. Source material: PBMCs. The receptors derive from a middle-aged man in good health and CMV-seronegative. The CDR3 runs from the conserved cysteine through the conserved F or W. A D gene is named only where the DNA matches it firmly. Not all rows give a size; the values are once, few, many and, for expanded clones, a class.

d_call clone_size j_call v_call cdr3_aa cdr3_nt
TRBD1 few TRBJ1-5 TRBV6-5 CASSSQDRGSNQPQHF TGTGCCAGCAGTTCCCAGGACAGGGGGAGCAATCAGCCCCAGCATTTT
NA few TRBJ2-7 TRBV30 CAWSETAEQYF TGTGCCTGGAGTGAGACAGCCGAGCAGTACTTC
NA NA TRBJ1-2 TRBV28 CASSPRIREGGYTF TGTGCCAGCAGTCCCCGTATCAGGGAGGGAGGCTACACCTTC
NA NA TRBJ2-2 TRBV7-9 CASSFSASSGELFF TGTGCCAGCAGCTTTTCGGCTAGCTCCGGGGAGCTGTTTTTT
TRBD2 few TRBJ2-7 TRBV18 CASSLAGDEQYF TGTGCCAGCTCACTAGCGGGGGACGAGCAGTACTTC
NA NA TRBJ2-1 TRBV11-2 CASSLAMSSYNEQFF TGTGCCAGCAGCTTAGCGATGAGCTCCTACAATGAGCAGTTCTTC
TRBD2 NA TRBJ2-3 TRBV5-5 CASSSRGSGGVTDTQYF TGTGCCAGCAGCTCTAGGGGTAGCGGGGGGGTAACAGATACGCAGTATTTT
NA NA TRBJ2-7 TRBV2 CASSEGAPPYEQYF TGTGCCAGCAGTGAGGGAGCCCCTCCTTACGAGCAGTACTTC
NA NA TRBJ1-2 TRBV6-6 CASSYSVQGAGYTF TGTGCCAGCAGTTACTCGGTTCAGGGTGCTGGCTACACCTTC
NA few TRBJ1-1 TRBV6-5 CASSYSLTAGDTEAFF TGTGCCAGCAGTTACTCGCTGACAGCGGGGGACACTGAAGCTTTCTTT
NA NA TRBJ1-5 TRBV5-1 CASSVDGDNQPQHF TGCGCCAGCAGCGTAGACGGGGACAATCAGCCCCAGCATTTT
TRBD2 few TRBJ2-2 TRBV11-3 CASSLAGGTGELFF TGTGCCAGCAGCTTAGCCGGGGGGACCGGGGAGCTGTTTTTT
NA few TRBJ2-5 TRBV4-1 CASSHPGETQYF TGCGCCAGCAGCCACCCGGGAGAGACCCAGTACTTC
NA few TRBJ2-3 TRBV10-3 CAIRPGGRGEDTQYF TGTGCCATCAGGCCGGGGGGCCGAGGGGAAGATACGCAGTATTTT
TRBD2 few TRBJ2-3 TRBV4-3 CASSQKRGGDTQYF TGCGCCAGCAGCCAAAAGCGGGGGGGAGATACGCAGTATTTT
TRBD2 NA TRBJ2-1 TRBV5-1 CASSLAVSGGDEQFF TGCGCCAGCAGCTTGGCCGTTAGCGGGGGGGATGAGCAGTTCTTC
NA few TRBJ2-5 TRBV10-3 CAISDYRETQYF TGTGCCATCTCAGACTATCGAGAGACCCAGTACTTC
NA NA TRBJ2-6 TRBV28 CASSFRVRHSGANVLTF TGTGCCAGCAGTTTCCGTGTCAGGCACTCTGGGGCCAACGTCCTGACTTTC
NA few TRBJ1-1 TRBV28 CASSLPSRTREAFF TGTGCCAGCAGTTTACCTAGTCGTACGAGGGAAGCTTTCTTT
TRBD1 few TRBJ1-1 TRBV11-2 CASSPPGTGNTEAFF TGTGCCAGCAGCCCCCCCGGGACAGGGAACACTGAAGCTTTCTTT
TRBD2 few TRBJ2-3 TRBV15 CATSRTTSQGDTQYF TGTGCCACCAGCAGAACGACTAGCCAGGGAGATACGCAGTATTTT
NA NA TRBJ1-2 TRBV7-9 CASSNPSGQTHGYTF TGTGCCAGCAGCAATCCCAGCGGGCAAACTCATGGCTACACCTTC
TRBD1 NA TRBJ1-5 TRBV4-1 CASSQTYTQGGGNQPQHF TGCGCCAGCAGCCAGACTTATACACAGGGGGGAGGGAATCAGCCCCAGCATTTT
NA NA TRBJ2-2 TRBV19 CASSIHTPRTPRTKNTGELFF TGTGCCAGTAGTATACACACCCCTCGGACACCTCGGACGAAGAACACCGGGGAGCTGTTTTTT
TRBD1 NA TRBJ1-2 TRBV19 CASTNRGLAYGYTF TGTGCCAGTACCAACAGGGGGCTGGCCTATGGCTACACCTTC
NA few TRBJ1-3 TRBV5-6 CASSSVGAGNTIYF TGTGCCAGCAGCTCTGTCGGTGCGGGAAACACCATATATTTT
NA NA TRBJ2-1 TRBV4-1 CASSPTGVHNEQFF TGCGCCAGCAGCCCGACGGGGGTCCACAATGAGCAGTTCTTC
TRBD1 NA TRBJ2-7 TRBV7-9 CASSYRDRSYEQYF TGTGCCAGCAGCTACCGGGACAGATCCTACGAGCAGTACTTC
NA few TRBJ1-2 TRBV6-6 CASTNGPGDYGYTF TGTGCCAGCACCAACGGGCCGGGGGACTATGGCTACACCTTC
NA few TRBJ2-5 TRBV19 CASSIDRGGAIKYF TGTGCCAGTAGTATAGATCGGGGCGGGGCTATCAAGTACTTC
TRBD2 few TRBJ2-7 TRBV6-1 CASSEVSGGAYYEQYF TGTGCCAGCAGTGAAGTAAGCGGGGGGGCCTACTACGAGCAGTACTTC
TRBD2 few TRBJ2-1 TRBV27 CASSLSGLAGFNEQFF TGTGCCAGCAGTTTATCGGGTCTAGCGGGGTTCAATGAGCAGTTCTTC
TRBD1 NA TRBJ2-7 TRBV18 CASSLRDRVHEQYF TGTGCCAGCTCACTCCGAGACAGGGTTCACGAGCAGTACTTC
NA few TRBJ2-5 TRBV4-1 CASSRAGAGIQETQYF TGCGCCAGCAGCCGAGCCGGGGCGGGGATCCAAGAGACCCAGTACTTC
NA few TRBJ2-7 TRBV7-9 CASSLGQTDILDEQYF TGTGCCAGCAGCTTAGGACAGACAGACATCCTGGACGAGCAGTACTTC
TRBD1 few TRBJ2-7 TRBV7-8 CASSLGWDRDEQYF TGTGCCAGCAGCTTGGGGTGGGACAGGGACGAGCAGTACTTC
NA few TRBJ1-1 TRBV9 CASSVADRGTEAFF TGTGCCAGCAGCGTCGCGGATAGGGGGACTGAAGCTTTCTTT
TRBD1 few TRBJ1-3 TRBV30 CAWSSTGLDTIYF TGTGCCTGGTCCTCGACAGGGTTAGACACCATATATTTT
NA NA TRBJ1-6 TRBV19 CASSIGQSNSPLHF TGTGCCAGTAGTATAGGACAGAGCAATTCACCCCTCCACTTT
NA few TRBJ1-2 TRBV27 CASSLDSGAGYTF TGTGCCAGCAGTTTGGACAGCGGGGCCGGCTACACCTTC
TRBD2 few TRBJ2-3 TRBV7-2 CASSQQAGGLTDTQYF TGTGCCAGCAGCCAACAAGCGGGGGGGCTGACAGATACGCAGTATTTT
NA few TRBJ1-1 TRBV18 CASSRRSGEENTEAFF TGTGCCAGCTCACGCCGAAGCGGTGAGGAGAACACTGAAGCTTTCTTT
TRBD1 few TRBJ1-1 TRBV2 CASSRQGSVTEAFF TGTGCCAGCAGTCGACAGGGGTCGGTCACTGAAGCTTTCTTT
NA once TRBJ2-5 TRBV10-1 CASSESGAETQYF TGCGCCAGCAGTGAGTCGGGCGCAGAGACCCAGTACTTC
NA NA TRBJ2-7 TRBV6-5 CASSSPVVYEQYF TGTGCCAGCAGTTCACCAGTGGTGTACGAGCAGTACTTC
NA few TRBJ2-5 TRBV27 CASSFQYQETQYF TGTGCCAGCAGTTTCCAGTACCAAGAGACCCAGTACTTC
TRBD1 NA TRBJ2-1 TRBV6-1 CASEDRGHYNEQFF TGTGCCAGCGAGGACAGGGGGCACTACAATGAGCAGTTCTTC
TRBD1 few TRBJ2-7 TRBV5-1 CASSYGQGYEQYF TGCGCCAGCAGCTACGGACAGGGCTACGAGCAGTACTTC
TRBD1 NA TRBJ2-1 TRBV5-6 CASSWGQGAYNEQFF TGTGCCAGCAGCTGGGGACAGGGGGCTTACAATGAGCAGTTCTTC
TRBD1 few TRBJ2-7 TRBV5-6 CASTTGTGYYEQYF TGTGCCAGCACCACTGGGACAGGATACTACGAGCAGTACTTC
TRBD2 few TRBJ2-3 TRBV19 CASTEAGGLVQYF TGTGCCAGTACGGAAGCGGGGGGGCTTGTGCAGTATTTT
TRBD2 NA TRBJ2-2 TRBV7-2 CASISSGGAPGELFF TGTGCCAGCATCTCTAGCGGGGGGGCCCCCGGGGAGCTGTTTTTT
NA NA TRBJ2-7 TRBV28 CASSFLAGYEQYF TGTGCCAGCAGTTTTCTTGCGGGCTACGAGCAGTACTTC
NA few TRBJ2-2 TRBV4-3 CASSQDDHRVAGELFF TGCGCCAGCAGCCAAGATGACCACAGGGTGGCCGGGGAGCTGTTTTTT
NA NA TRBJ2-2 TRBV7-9 CASTQGSNTGELFF TGTGCCAGCACCCAGGGGTCGAACACCGGGGAGCTGTTTTTT